This T cell receptor (beta chain) is drawn from a study of spatial heterogeneity in lung cancer. Germline CDR1 MNHEY, CDR2 SMNVEV (reference sequence). V was clipped by 5 bases and J by 3 bases; unmatched bases: 14. The CDR3 extends over 17 amino acids. This sample's time point: sample taken at primary tumor resection. At least ten counts were recorded for this clonotype. MiXCR was run by TCRdb on the 5' RACE reads, yielding one entry per CDR3 protein. This sample has thousands of distinct CDR3 sequences, with 15% found just once. The clonotype was recovered from a male donor with early-stage non-small cell lung cancer. The chain is built from TRBV27 and TRBJ2-7, with TRBD2 identical over 9 bases. Sequenced here: normal lung tissue next to the tumor, sampled at surgery. The CDR3 loop is CASSPSRTSAMRYEQYF. Written as DNA, the CDR3 is TGTGCCAGCAGTCCTAGCCGGACTAGCGCAATGCGCTACGAGCAGTACTTC.